One sample yielded the 17 T cell receptor beta chains listed below, sequenced in a study of CD8+ T cells in alopecia areata. In each case, RNA was isolated and then reverse transcribed into cDNA as the sequencing template. Method: immunoSEQ multiplex PCR; TCRdb's copy keeps in-frame clones and lacks some. The data hold under 250,000 clones, with roughly 57% observed a single time. Source: CD4+ T cells sorted from blood, taken at week 0. The source is a human donor with alopecia areata.

This clone was seen just once. The V and J genes are TRBV15 and TRBJ2-7, with D unclear. With 1 base removed from V and 0 bases from J, the gap between germline ends came to 7 bases. The length of the CDR3 is 14 residues. The germline gives CDR1 LNHNV, CDR2 YYDKDF (reference sequence). DNA for the CDR3: TGTGCCACCAGCAGAGGATACAGCTCCTACGAGCAGTACTTC. Its protein is CATSRGYSSYEQYF.

The chain employs TRBV7-2 and TRBJ2-6; 8 positions agree with TRBD1. V gave up 5 bases and J gave up 1 base; unmatched junction bases: 10. Germline CDR1 is SGHTA and CDR2 is FQGNSA. The CDR3 contains 18 residues. The CDR3 DNA sequence: TGTGCCAGCAGCGCGGACAGGGACCGAGGTTCTGGGGCCAACGTCCTGACTTTC. Protein product: CASSADRDRGSGANVLTF.

V is TRBV19 and J is TRBJ1-5; TRBD1 matches at 8 bases. The junction had 6 bases not matched to a gene; V was cut back by 6 bases and J by 2 bases. This CDR3 region has 15 residues. CDR1 is LNHDA, CDR2 SQIVND, per germline (reference sequence). The CDR3 sequence: CASSTQGAGNQPQHF. CDR3 in DNA: TGTGCCAGTAGCACCCAGGGGGCTGGCAATCAGCCCCAGCATTTT.

V gene TRBV19 combines with J gene TRBJ1-5; D ambiguous. Germline CDR1 is LNHDA and CDR2 is SQIVND (reference sequence). This CDR3 contains 10 residues. V was cut by 5 bases and J by 5 bases, with 1 base left in between. This chain's CDR3 is CASSDQPQHF. CDR3 DNA: TGTGCCAGTAGTGATCAGCCCCAGCATTTT.

The chain employs TRBV30 and TRBJ2-2; no clear D. Germline V gives CDR1 GTSNPN, CDR2 SVGIG (reference sequence). The CDR3 covers 13 residues. V was clipped by 1 base and J by 1 base, with 4 bases between them. CDR3 sequence (DNA): TGTGCCTGGAGTGAGCAGAACACCGGGGAGCTGTTTTTT. As protein: CAWSEQNTGELFF.

The V call is TRBV7-3, the J call TRBJ2-5, with D tentatively TRBD1 or TRBD2 (5 bases each). V was cut by 5 bases and J by 5 bases, with 18 bases left in between. The CDR3 sequence is 15 residues long. Germline loops: CDR1 SGHTA, CDR2 FQGTGA. This CDR3 is CASSPRDGERETQYF. The CDR3 DNA is TGTGCCAGCAGCCCTCGGGACGGGGAGAGGGAGACCCAGTACTTC.

This clone was observed a single time. The chain uses TRBV25-1 and TRBJ1-1; D remains unclear. The germline CDR1 and CDR2 sequences are MGHDK and SYGVNS. The ends were cut back, 1 base at V and 12 bases at J, with 15 bases in the middle. The CDR3 spans 13 residues. Here the CDR3 reads CASSELSLQSTFF. CDR3 bases: TGTGCCAGCAGTGAATTAAGCTTGCAGTCTACTTTCTTT.

This chain uses TRBV5-1 with TRBJ1-2; TRBD1 agrees at 12 bases. This CDR3 is built from 16 residues. Per germline, CDR1 SGHRS and CDR2 YFSETQ. V gave up 4 bases and J gave up 3 bases; unmatched junction bases: 7. CDR3 residues: CASSAGTGGADYGYTF. The CDR3 bases are TGCGCCAGCAGCGCCGGGACAGGGGGCGCCGACTATGGCTACACCTTC.

This clone appeared a single time. The rearrangement uses TRBV25-1 and TRBJ1-2, with 9 bases identical to TRBD1. Losses at the gene ends were 8 bases for V and 10 bases for J; bases not matched to a gene: 14. The germline gives CDR1 MGHDK, CDR2 SYGVNS. The CDR3 is 14 residues long. For the CDR3, the DNA is TGTGCCAGCGGCCTGGGAGGGACAGGGTCTGTCTACACCTTC. This codes for CASGLGGTGSVYTF.

The chain carries TRBV29-1 and TRBJ1-2; D remains unclear. In germline, CDR1 is SQVTM, CDR2 ANQGSEA. The CDR3 length is 13 residues. V gave up 6 bases and J gave up 0 bases, with 11 bases separating them. This CDR3 is CSVETTANYGYTF. CDR3 coding DNA: TGCAGCGTCGAAACGACGGCTAACTATGGCTACACCTTC.

In this sample, this clone turned up a few times. This chain connects TRBV28 to TRBJ2-3; weak D call: TRBD1 (6 bases). Germline assignment: CDR1 MDHEN and CDR2 SYDVKM. This CDR3 contains 14 residues. Trimming took 4 bases from V and 0 from J, leaving 8 bases between them. CDR3 in DNA: TGTGCCAGCAGTTCTGGACAGAGCACAGATACGCAGTATTTT. This translates into CASSSGQSTDTQYF.

CDR3 sequence reads: CAWRVGANVLTF. As DNA, the CDR3 is TGTGCCTGGAGGGTGGGGGCCAACGTCCTGACTTTC. The V and J genes are TRBV30 and TRBJ2-6; no definite D call. CDR3 length: 12 residues. Trimming took off 3 bases at V and 4 bases at J, with 4 bases between the two ends. Looked up from germline, CDR1 is GTSNPN and CDR2 is SVGIG (reference sequence).

The J gene is TRBJ2-1, the V gene TRBV7-8, with TRBD1 as a possible D gene (6 bases). V dropped 5 bases and J dropped 3 bases, with 14 bases sitting between them. Germline-derived CDR1 and CDR2 are SGHVS and FQNEAQ. This CDR3 is built from 15 residues. The CDR3 DNA is TGTGCCAGCAGCCCAGACGGACAGCTCTACAATGAGCAGTTCTTC. This translates into CASSPDGQLYNEQFF.

This sequence joins TRBV4-1 and TRBJ1-2, with D hard to call. The CDR3 length is 15 residues. Germline assignment: CDR1 MGHRA and CDR2 YSYEKL. V was trimmed by 0 bases and J by 4 bases, leaving 12 bases between them. CDR3 sequence: CASSQERSSPYGYTF. The CDR3 coding sequence is TGCGCCAGCAGCCAAGAGCGGTCTTCCCCCTATGGCTACACCTTC.

The rearrangement links TRBV7-9 to TRBJ2-7; D perhaps matches TRBD1 (7 bases). Looked up from germline, CDR1 is SEHNR and CDR2 is FQNEAQ (reference sequence). The CDR3 consists of 14 residues. Deletions cut 3 bases from V and 6 bases from J, with 15 bases between. The CDR3 region is CASSFAGQFVEQYF. DNA of the CDR3: TGTGCCAGCAGCTTTGCGGGACAGTTCGTCGAGCAGTACTTC.

This clone was detected a few times. This chain links TRBV18 with TRBJ2-5, with D uncertain. This CDR3 region has 14 residues. Trimming took off 3 bases at V and 1 base at J, with 9 bases between the two ends. The germline V gene encodes CDR1 KGHSH and CDR2 LQKENI. In DNA form, the CDR3 reads TGTGCCAGCTCACCGGGCAGGCCCCAAGAGACCCAGTACTTC. This encodes CASSPGRPQETQYF.

This clone came up once. The chain carries TRBV6-1 and TRBJ2-1; D possibly corresponds to TRBD1 (5 bases). The CDR3 loop spans 13 amino acids. The germline gives CDR1 MNHNS, CDR2 SASEGT. V shed 6 bases and J shed 8 bases, with 14 bases lying between them. DNA of the CDR3: TGTGCCAGCAGAAGCAGGGTTGGCGATGAGCAGTTCTTC. Its protein is CASRSRVGDEQFF.